This T cell receptor beta chain was sequenced in a study of post-analysis software for immune sequencing data. V trimming: 6 bases; J trimming: 8 bases; junction bases outside the gene matches: 3. The CDR3 runs 11 residues. Germline CDR1 DFQATT, CDR2 SNEGSKA (reference sequence). Libraries were made from TCR beta cDNA, and they carried unique molecular identifiers. TCRdb reprocessed the PCR reads via MiXCR and lists one record per CDR3 protein. The profile covers about 680,000 distinct CDR3 sequences, with 55% to 60% appearing a single time and about 11% taken by the ten largest. Study observations and caveats: Patients with multiple sclerosis recorded significantly lower normalized Chao1 diversity than controls, the study found. Patients showed TRBV5-6, TRBV5-1 and TRBV20-1 among roughly 5 TRBV segments more frequent than in controls.

Regarding this clonotype: The antigen remains unidentified.

This receptor was obtained from a girl aged 2-15 years with multiple sclerosis. The chain recombines TRBV20-1 with TRBJ2-1; 8 bases match TRBD2. Sequencing was performed on blood. Written as DNA, the CDR3 is TGCAGTGCGACACTAGCGGATGAGCAGTTCTTC. It yields the protein CSATLADEQFF.